This TCR beta chain was identified during a study of blood T cells in healthy people across ages. The CDR3 spans 15 residues. CDR1 MGHDK and CDR2 SYGVNS come from the germline V gene. For this clonotype: Its ends do not fully match the called genes, so a read error is possible.

It was with a sample-barcoded 5' primer and a J-beta primer mix that a second PCR of roughly 7 to 12 cycles was run. TCRdb used MiXCR to reprocess the 5' RACE reads, holding one entry per CDR3 protein. Here the sample spans roughly 800,000 distinct CDR3 sequences, 55% to 75% being singletons. The source of this sequence is a man aged 25-45 years in good health. The chain employs TRBV25-1 and TRBJ1-1, with TRBD1 matching 8 bases. The sequencing sample was made of blood. CDR3 loop: CASSYPGTGNTGAFF. The CDR3, as DNA: TGTGCCAGCAGTTATCCGGGGACAGGCAACACTGGAGCTTTCTTT.